These 27 T cell receptor beta chains were sequenced from one sample in a study of blood T cell repertoires in COVID-19. TCRdb's copy holds only in-frame clones and misses some; the assay was immunoSEQ multiplex PCR. Counted here are approximately 200,000 clones, around 85% occurring once; the ten biggest clones make up over 15%. Sequencing was performed on PBMCs or T cells enriched from blood (not recorded which). All receptors derive from a man aged 35-49 years who had recovered from COVID-19.

The rearrangement joins TRBV5-4 to TRBJ2-7; 10 nucleotides agree with TRBD2. The CDR3 covers 15 residues. Looked up from germline, CDR1 is SGHNT and CDR2 is YYREEE (reference sequence). The V and J ends lost 7 bases and 2 bases, in that order; junction bases with no gene match: 9. The CDR3 protein is CASGRASGGTYEQYF. The CDR3 bases are TGTGCCAGCGGAAGAGCTAGCGGGGGAACCTACGAGCAGTACTTC.

The chain recombines TRBV27 with TRBJ1-1, with D perhaps TRBD1 (5 bases). Germline-derived CDR1 and CDR2 are MNHEY and SMNVEV (reference sequence). CDR3 size: 14 residues. V lost 8 bases and J 5 bases, leaving 18 bases between the germline ends. CDR3 residues: CASLSQTGKTEAFF. The CDR3 region has the DNA TGTGCCAGCCTCTCACAAACAGGAAAAACTGAAGCTTTCTTT.

As to this clone: At one end, the junction sequence differs from germline, possibly due to a read error. The rearrangement joins TRBV6-1 to TRBJ2-2; TRBD2 agrees at 8 bases. Germline CDR1 and CDR2: MNHNS and SASEGT. This CDR3 has 15 residues. CDR3 bases: TGTGCCAGCAGTAAAGCGGGAGACCGCACCGGGGAGCTGTTTTTT. It specifies CASSKAGDRTGELFF.

CDR3 amino acids: CASSPVTSGRGYEQYF. In DNA, the CDR3 is TGTGCCAGCTCACCTGTGACTAGCGGGAGAGGGTACGAGCAGTACTTC. The rearrangement uses TRBV18 and TRBJ2-7, with 12 bases that match TRBD2. V lost 3 bases, J lost 4 bases, and 7 bases stayed unmatched. There are 16 residues in the CDR3. Per germline, CDR1 KGHSH and CDR2 LQKENI.

The chain joins TRBV4-1 to TRBJ2-7, with D tentatively TRBD1 (6 bases). Germline loops: CDR1 MGHRA, CDR2 YSYEKL. Trimming removed 3 bases from V and 0 bases from J, with 12 bases in between. The CDR3 has 15 residues. CDR3 loop: CASSQGMTGSYEQYF. DNA for the CDR3: TGCGCCAGCAGCCAGGGGATGACAGGCTCCTACGAGCAGTACTTC.

J is TRBJ2-5 and V is TRBV7-2; D is ambiguous. Germline CDR1 reads SGHTA; CDR2 reads FQGNSA. The CDR3 consists of 12 residues. V was clipped by 1 base and J by 7 bases, with 7 bases between them. The CDR3 sequence is CASSLETGTQYF. CDR3 bases: TGTGCCAGCAGCTTAGAAACCGGGACCCAGTACTTC.

The chain joins TRBV5-1 to TRBJ2-7; possibly TRBD2 for D (6 bases). V lost 4 bases and J 0 bases, leaving 11 bases between the germline ends. From germline, CDR1 is SGHRS and CDR2 YFSETQ. The CDR3 totals 14 residues. The CDR3 sequence: CASSPAGASYEQYF. In DNA form, the CDR3 reads TGCGCCAGCAGCCCAGCGGGTGCCTCCTACGAGCAGTACTTC.

The chain carries TRBV5-1 and TRBJ1-4, with a weak D call TRBD1 (6 bases). V shed 4 bases and J shed 4 bases, with 23 bases lying between them. Germline loops: CDR1 SGHRS, CDR2 YFSETQ. The CDR3 spans 18 residues. The CDR3 bases are TGCGCCAGCAGCACAAATGGACAGCGCCGGAGACTTAATGAAAAACTGTTTTTT. Translation gives CASSTNGQRRRLNEKLFF.

The chain recombines TRBV3-1 (or the pseudogene TRBV3-2) with TRBJ2-7, with 10 bases lining up with TRBD2. The CDR3 is 14 amino acids. CDR1 and CDR2 from the germline V gene are LGHDT and YNNKEL (reference sequence). Losses at the gene ends were 7 bases for V and 2 bases for J; bases not matched to a gene: 5. The CDR3 DNA sequence: TGTGCCAGCACCCGGACTAGCGGTACCTACGAGCAGTACTTC. It specifies CASTRTSGTYEQYF.

This rearrangement joins TRBV29-1 to TRBJ1-2; D not certain. CDR1 SQVTM and CDR2 ANQGSEA come from the germline V gene. Trimming cost V 0 bases and J 7 bases, with 9 bases left between them. The CDR3 totals 12 residues. CDR3 nucleotides: TGCAGCGTTGAAGAGTCAGGTTTTGGCTACACCTTC. This encodes CSVEESGFGYTF. The full variable domain, with the rest looked up from reference TRBV29-1 and TRBJ1-2, is SAVISQKPSRDICQRGTSLTIQCQVDSQVTMMFWYRQQPGQSLTLIATANQGSEATYESGFVIDKFPISRPNLTFSTLTVSNMSPEDSSIYLCSVEESGFGYTFGSGTRLTVV.

This chain joins TRBV5-1 and TRBJ1-6, with 9 positions matching TRBD1. The CDR3 is made up of 15 amino acids. Germline values: CDR1 SGHRS, CDR2 YFSETQ. The trim removed 0 bases at V and 10 bases at J, leaving 5 bases unmatched. The CDR3 here is CASSLAGTGRSPLHF. CDR3 DNA sequence: TGCGCCAGCAGCTTGGCCGGGACAGGGCGGTCACCCCTCCACTTT.

This chain connects TRBV28 to TRBJ1-3, with 8 bases matching TRBD1. This CDR3 is 15 amino acids long. Trimming took 7 bases from V and 2 from J; bases not matched to a gene: 7. CDR1 and CDR2 (germline): MDHEN, SYDVKM. Written as DNA, the CDR3 is TGTGCCAGCACCGCGGACAGGGCGACTGGAAACACCATATATTTT. Residues: CASTADRATGNTIYF.

This chain uses TRBV7-9 with TRBJ2-1; tentative D call: TRBD1 (5 bases). Trimming took 5 bases from V and 7 from J, leaving 12 bases between them. In germline, CDR1 is SEHNR, CDR2 FQNEAQ (reference sequence). The CDR3 runs 13 residues. The CDR3 loop is CASSAQAGNEQFF. The CDR3 bases are TGTGCCAGCAGCGCCCAAGCAGGGAATGAGCAGTTCTTC.

The genes are TRBV28 and TRBJ1-4; 7 nucleotides line up with TRBD1. CDR1 and CDR2 (germline): MDHEN, SYDVKM. This CDR3 is built from 14 residues. Trimming took 5 bases from V and 6 from J; bases not matched to a gene: 6. The CDR3 DNA sequence: TGTGCCAGCAGTCTAGGGACAGTTGATGAAAAACTGTTTTTT. Its protein is CASSLGTVDEKLFF.

The chain recombines TRBV18 with TRBJ2-2; TRBD1 matches 7 bases. The V gene's germline CDR1 is KGHSH and CDR2 LQKENI. The V gene end was trimmed by 3 bases and the J gene end by 3 bases; junction bases not matched to a gene: 1. The CDR3 has 14 amino acids. The CDR3 loop is CASSPGQYTGELFF. In nucleotides, the CDR3 is TGTGCCAGCTCACCGGGACAGTACACCGGGGAGCTGTTTTTT.

V usage is TRBV9 and J usage is TRBJ2-7; TRBD1 aligns across 9 bases. Germline lookup yields CDR1 SGDLS and CDR2 YYNGEE. V shed 0 bases, J shed 3 bases, and the junction held 4 bases outside the gene matches. This CDR3 has 15 residues. CDR3 bases: TGTGCCAGCAGCGTAGCAGGGACAGGGAGCTACGAGCAGTACTTC. Amino acid sequence: CASSVAGTGSYEQYF.

CDR3: CASSQEAASANYEQYF. The CDR3 region has the DNA TGTGCCAGCAGCCAAGAGGCGGCTAGCGCTAACTACGAGCAGTACTTC. V is TRBV4-2 and J is TRBJ2-7, with D perhaps TRBD2 (6 bases). From germline, CDR1 is LGHNA and CDR2 YNFKEQ. The germline V and J ends were trimmed by 0 bases and 3 bases, with 15 bases remaining between them. This CDR3 has 16 residues.

The V gene is TRBV7-9, the J gene TRBJ1-5; 9 positions match TRBD1. The CDR3 is made up of 13 amino acids. After removal of 5 bases from V and 5 bases from J, the junction contained 1 base not matched to a gene. Germline lookup yields CDR1 SEHNR and CDR2 FQNEAQ (reference sequence). The CDR3 DNA sequence: TGTGCCAGCAGCACAGGGGGCGATCAGCCCCAGCATTTT. The encoded protein is CASSTGGDQPQHF.

The V call is TRBV6-2 or TRBV6-3, the J call TRBJ2-7; D is undetermined. The germline CDR1 and CDR2 sequences are MNHEY and SVGEGT. Trimming pared 5 bases from V and 4 bases from J, leaving 6 bases between. The length of the CDR3 is 11 residues. The CDR3 region has the DNA TGTGCCAGCAGTGGTGCGTACGAGCAGTACTTC. Residues: CASSGAYEQYF.

As to this clone: The germline gene is not matched at one end of the junction; a read error may be the cause. The gene calls are TRBV10-3 and TRBJ2-7, with D possibly being TRBD2 (5 bases). From germline, CDR1 is ENHRY and CDR2 SYGVKD. The CDR3 length is 13 residues. CDR3 sequence: CAISESTRDKRAF. CDR3 nucleotide sequence: TGTGCCATCAGTGAGTCGACGAGGGATAAAAGGGCCTTC.

The chain carries TRBV6-5 and TRBJ2-2, with 7 bases that match TRBD1. The CDR3 is 15 residues long. V was clipped by 4 bases and J by 5 bases; unmatched bases: 7. Per germline, CDR1 MNHEY and CDR2 SVGAGI. This chain's CDR3 is CASSSRQGWTGELFF. The DNA for the CDR3 is TGTGCCAGCAGTTCACGACAGGGTTGGACCGGGGAGCTGTTTTTT.

As DNA, the CDR3 is TGTGCCACCAGCAGGGGAAGCGGGAGGGCCCTCAATGAGCAGTTCTTC. As protein: CATSRGSGRALNEQFF. The chain has TRBV15 and TRBJ2-1; 10 bases align to TRBD2. The V and J ends lost 3 bases and 6 bases, in that order; junction bases with no gene match: 8. Germline values: CDR1 LNHNV, CDR2 YYDKDF (reference sequence). This CDR3 contains 16 residues.

The chain has TRBV15 and TRBJ2-1; D ambiguous. Germline V gene lookup returns CDR1 LNHNV and CDR2 YYDKDF (reference sequence). The CDR3 is 14 amino acids. The V end lost 0 bases, the J end lost 10 bases, and 13 bases lay between the germline ends. In DNA, the CDR3 is TGTGCCACCAGCAGAGATCCTGGGCATACCGAGCAGTTCTTC. This gives the protein CATSRDPGHTEQFF.

This clone was seen a single time. This chain links TRBV7-9 with TRBJ1-4; TRBD1 agrees at 8 bases. CDR1 and CDR2 (germline): SEHNR, FQNEAQ (reference sequence). V lost 5 bases and J lost 2; bases outside the gene matches: 7. This CDR3 has 16 residues. The CDR3 coding sequence is TGTGCCAGCAGCGCTGGACAGGGCTTCACTAATGAAAAACTGTTTTTT. It encodes CASSAGQGFTNEKLFF.

The chain has TRBV15 and TRBJ2-7; weak D call: TRBD1 (5 bases). This CDR3 comprises 18 residues. Germline values: CDR1 LNHNV, CDR2 YYDKDF (reference sequence). V lost 0 bases to trimming and J lost 5 bases, with 23 bases between them. Here the CDR3 DNA reads TGTGCCACCAGCAGAGATCGTACCGGTCAGGGTTCGATTCACGAGCAGTACTTC. As protein: CATSRDRTGQGSIHEQYF.

This chain links TRBV5-1 with TRBJ1-1, with D tentatively TRBD1 (5 bases). The CDR3 runs 18 residues. Trimming removed 4 bases from V and 0 bases from J, with 22 bases in between. Germline V gene sequence: CDR1 SGHRS, CDR2 YFSETQ. This CDR3 reads CASSAGPSGRHMNTEAFF. For the CDR3, the DNA is TGCGCCAGCAGCGCGGGACCTTCAGGAAGGCACATGAACACTGAAGCTTTCTTT. Variable domain in full (rest from reference TRBV5-1 and TRBJ1-1): KAGVTQTPRYLIKTRGQQVTLSCSPISGHRSVSWYQQTPGQGLQFLFEYFSETQRNKGNFPGRFSGRQFSNSRSEMNVSTLELGDSALYLCASSAGPSGRHMNTEAFFGQGTRLTVV.

With respect to this clone: A read error may produce the germline difference seen at one junction end. CDR3 in DNA: TGTGCCAGCAGGGAAGAACAGGGTAGGATTTGGGACATTCAGTACTTC. The encoded protein is CASREEQGRIWDIQYF. V is TRBV6-1 and J is TRBJ2-4; tentatively, D is TRBD1 (6 bases). Looked up from germline, CDR1 is MNHNS and CDR2 is SASEGT. The CDR3 runs to 16 residues.